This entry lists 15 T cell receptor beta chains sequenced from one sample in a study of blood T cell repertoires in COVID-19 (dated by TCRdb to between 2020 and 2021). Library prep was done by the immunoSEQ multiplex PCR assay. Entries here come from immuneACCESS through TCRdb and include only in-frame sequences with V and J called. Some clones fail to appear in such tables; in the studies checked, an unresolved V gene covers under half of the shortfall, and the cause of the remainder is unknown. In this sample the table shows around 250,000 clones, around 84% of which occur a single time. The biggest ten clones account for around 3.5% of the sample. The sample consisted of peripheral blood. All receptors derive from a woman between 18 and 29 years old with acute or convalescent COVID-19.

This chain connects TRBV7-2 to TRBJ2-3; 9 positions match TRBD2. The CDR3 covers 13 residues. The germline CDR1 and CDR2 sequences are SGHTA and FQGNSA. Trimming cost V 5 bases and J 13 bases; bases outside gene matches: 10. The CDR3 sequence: CASSPAGTSLEYF. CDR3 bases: TGTGCCAGCAGCCCCGCCGGGACTAGCCTCGAGTATTTT.

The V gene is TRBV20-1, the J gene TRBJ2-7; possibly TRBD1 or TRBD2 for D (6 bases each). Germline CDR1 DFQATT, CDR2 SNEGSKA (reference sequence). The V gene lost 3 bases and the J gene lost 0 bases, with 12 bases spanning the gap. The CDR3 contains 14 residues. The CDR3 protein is CSASGGPASYEQYF. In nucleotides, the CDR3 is TGCAGTGCTAGTGGGGGGCCAGCCTCCTACGAGCAGTACTTC.

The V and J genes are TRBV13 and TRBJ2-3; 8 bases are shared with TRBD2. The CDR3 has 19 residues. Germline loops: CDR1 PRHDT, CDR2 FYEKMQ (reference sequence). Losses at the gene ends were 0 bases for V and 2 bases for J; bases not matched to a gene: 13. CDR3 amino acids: CASSLGPGASGYFTDTQYF. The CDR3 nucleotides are TGTGCCAGCAGCTTAGGGCCGGGGGCTAGCGGGTACTTCACAGATACGCAGTATTTT.

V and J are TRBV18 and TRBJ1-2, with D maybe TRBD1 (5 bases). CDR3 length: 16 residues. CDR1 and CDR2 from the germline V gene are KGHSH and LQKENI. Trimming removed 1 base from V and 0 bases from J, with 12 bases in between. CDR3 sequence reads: CASSPRQQRSNYGYTF. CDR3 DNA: TGTGCCAGCTCACCACGACAGCAGAGGTCTAACTATGGCTACACCTTC.

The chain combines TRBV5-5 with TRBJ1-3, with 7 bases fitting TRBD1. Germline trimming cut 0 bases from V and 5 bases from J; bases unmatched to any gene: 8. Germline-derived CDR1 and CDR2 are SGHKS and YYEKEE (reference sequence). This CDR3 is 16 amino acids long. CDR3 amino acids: CASSLGQGRLRNTIYF. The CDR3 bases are TGTGCCAGCAGCTTGGGACAGGGAAGGTTGAGAAACACCATATATTTT.

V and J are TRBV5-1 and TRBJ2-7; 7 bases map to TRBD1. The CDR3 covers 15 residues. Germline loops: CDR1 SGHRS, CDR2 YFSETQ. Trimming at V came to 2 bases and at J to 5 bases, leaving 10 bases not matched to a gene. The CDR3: CASSFRPTQGDEQYF. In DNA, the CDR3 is TGCGCCAGCAGCTTCAGGCCCACGCAGGGGGACGAGCAGTACTTC.

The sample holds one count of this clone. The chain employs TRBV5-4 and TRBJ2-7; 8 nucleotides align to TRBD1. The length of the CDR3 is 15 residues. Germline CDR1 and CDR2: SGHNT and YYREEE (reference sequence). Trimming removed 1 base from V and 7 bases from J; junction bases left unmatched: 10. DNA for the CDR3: TGTGCCAGCAGCTTGTATTCCAGGGGGCAAGGGGAGCAGTACTTC. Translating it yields CASSLYSRGQGEQYF. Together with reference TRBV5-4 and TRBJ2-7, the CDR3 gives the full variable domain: ETGVTQSPTHLIKTRGQQVTLRCSSQSGHNTVSWYQQALGQGPQFIFQYYREEENGRGNFPPRFSGLQFPNYSSELNVNALELDDSALYLCASSLYSRGQGEQYFGPGTRLTVT.

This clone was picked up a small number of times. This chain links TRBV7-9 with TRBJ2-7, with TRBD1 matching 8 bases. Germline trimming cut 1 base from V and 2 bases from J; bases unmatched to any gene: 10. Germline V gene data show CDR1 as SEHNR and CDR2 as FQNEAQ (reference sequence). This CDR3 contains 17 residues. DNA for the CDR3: TGTGCCAGCAGCTTAGAGGGGCGCCACAGGGGGGCCTACGAGCAGTACTTC. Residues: CASSLEGRHRGAYEQYF.

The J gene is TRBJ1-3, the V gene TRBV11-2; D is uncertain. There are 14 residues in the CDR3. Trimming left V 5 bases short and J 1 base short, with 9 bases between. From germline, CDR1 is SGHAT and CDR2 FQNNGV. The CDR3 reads CASSIGLSGNTIYF. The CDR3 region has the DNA TGTGCCAGCAGCATCGGACTTTCTGGAAACACCATATATTTT. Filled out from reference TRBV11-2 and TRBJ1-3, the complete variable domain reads EAGVAQSPRYKIIEKRQSVAFWCNPISGHATLYWYQQILGQGPKLLIQFQNNGVVDDSQLPKDRFSAERLKGVDSTLKIQPAKLEDSAVYLCASSIGLSGNTIYFGEGSWLTVV.

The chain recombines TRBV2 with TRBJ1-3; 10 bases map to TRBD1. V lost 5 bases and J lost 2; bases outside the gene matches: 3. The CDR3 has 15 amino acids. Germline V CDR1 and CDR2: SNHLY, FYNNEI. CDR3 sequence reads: CASSRDRGAGNTIYF. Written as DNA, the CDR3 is TGTGCCAGCAGTCGGGACAGGGGAGCTGGAAACACCATATATTTT.

CDR3 DNA: TGCGCCAGCAGCCAAAGGACAGGGACTGTGAGCTATGGCTACACCTTC. It codes for CASSQRTGTVSYGYTF. J is TRBJ1-2 and V is TRBV4-3; 8 bases are a match to TRBD1. The ends lost 2 bases at V and 4 bases at J; junction bases unmatched: 9. The CDR3 consists of 16 residues. Germline V gives CDR1 LGHNA, CDR2 YSLEER.

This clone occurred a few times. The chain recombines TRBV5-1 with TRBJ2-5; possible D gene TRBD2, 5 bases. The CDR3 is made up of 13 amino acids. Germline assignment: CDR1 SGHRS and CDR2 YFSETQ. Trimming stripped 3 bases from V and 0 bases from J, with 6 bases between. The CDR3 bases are TGCGCCAGCAGCTCGGGGTACCAAGAGACCCAGTACTTC. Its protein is CASSSGYQETQYF.

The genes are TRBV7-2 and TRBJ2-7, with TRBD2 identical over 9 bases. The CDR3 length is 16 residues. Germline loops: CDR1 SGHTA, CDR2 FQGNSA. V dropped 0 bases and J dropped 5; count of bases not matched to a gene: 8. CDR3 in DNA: TGTGCCAGCAGCTTAGCGCCGGCGGGAGGGCCGGACGAGCAGTACTTC. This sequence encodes CASSLAPAGGPDEQYF.

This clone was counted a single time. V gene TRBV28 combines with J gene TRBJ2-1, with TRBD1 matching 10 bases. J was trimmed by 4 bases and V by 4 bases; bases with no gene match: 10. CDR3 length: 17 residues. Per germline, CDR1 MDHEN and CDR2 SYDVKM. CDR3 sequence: CASSSIQGQGIYNEQFF. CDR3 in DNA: TGTGCCAGCAGTTCGATACAGGGACAGGGGATATACAATGAGCAGTTCTTC.

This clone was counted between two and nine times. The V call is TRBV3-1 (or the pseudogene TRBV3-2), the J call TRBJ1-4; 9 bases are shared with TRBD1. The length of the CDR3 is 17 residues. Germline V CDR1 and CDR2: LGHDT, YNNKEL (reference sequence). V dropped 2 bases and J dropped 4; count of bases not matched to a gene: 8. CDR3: CASSQLNRGRLNEKLFF. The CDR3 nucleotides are TGTGCCAGCAGCCAATTAAACAGGGGGCGCCTTAATGAAAAACTGTTTTTT.